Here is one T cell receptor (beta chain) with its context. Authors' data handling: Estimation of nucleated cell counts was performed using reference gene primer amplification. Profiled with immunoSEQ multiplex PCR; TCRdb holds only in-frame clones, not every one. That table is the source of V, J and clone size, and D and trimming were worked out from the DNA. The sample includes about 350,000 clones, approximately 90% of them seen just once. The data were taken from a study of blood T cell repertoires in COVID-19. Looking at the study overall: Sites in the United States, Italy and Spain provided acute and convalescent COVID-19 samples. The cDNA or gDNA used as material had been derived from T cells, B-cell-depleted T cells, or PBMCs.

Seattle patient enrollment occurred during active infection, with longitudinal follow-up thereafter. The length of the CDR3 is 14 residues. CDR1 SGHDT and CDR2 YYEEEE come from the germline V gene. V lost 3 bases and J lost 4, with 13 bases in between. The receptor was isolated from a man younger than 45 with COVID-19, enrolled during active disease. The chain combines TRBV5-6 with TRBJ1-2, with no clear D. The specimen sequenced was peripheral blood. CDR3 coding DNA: TGTGCCAGCAGCTCGACGACGGAGATCTATGGCTACACCTTC. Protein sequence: CASSSTTEIYGYTF.